This T cell receptor (beta chain) was observed in a study of blood T cell repertoires in COVID-19. Study-level background: There were acute and convalescent COVID-19 samples, and they came from the United States, Italy and Spain. T cells, B-cell-depleted T cells, or PBMCs supplied cDNA or gDNA.

V gave up 1 base and J gave up 10 bases; unmatched junction bases: 7. Germline V gene data show CDR1 as SEHNR and CDR2 as FQNEAQ (reference sequence). This CDR3 region has 14 residues. The repertoire was sequenced with immunoSEQ multiplex PCR; TCRdb's copy has only in-frame clones and lacks some. This sample has around 99,000 clones; about 91% occur once, and the top ten carry around 7%. Specimen: peripheral blood. The chain couples TRBV7-9 to TRBJ2-1, with TRBD1 identical over 7 bases. This clonotype was obtained from a man in his forties or fifties with active or convalescent COVID-19. In DNA form, the CDR3 reads TGTGCCAGCAGCTTAGGGGACAGCCGCGGGGAGCAGTTCTTC. As protein: CASSLGDSRGEQFF.